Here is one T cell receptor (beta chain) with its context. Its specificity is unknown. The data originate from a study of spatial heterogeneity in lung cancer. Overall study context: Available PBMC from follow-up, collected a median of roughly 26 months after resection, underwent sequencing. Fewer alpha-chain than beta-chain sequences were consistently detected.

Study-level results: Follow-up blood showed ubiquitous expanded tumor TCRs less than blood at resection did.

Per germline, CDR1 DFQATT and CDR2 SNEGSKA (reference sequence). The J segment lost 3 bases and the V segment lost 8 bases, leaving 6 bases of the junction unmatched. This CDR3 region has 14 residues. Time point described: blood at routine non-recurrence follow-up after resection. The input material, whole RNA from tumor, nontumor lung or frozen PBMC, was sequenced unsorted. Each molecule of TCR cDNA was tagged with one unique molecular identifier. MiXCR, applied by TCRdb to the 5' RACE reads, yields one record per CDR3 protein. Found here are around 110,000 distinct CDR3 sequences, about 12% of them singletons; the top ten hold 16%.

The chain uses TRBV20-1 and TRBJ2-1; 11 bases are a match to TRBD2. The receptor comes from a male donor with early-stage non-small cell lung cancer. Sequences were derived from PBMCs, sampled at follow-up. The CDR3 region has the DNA TGCAGTCCCCTAGCGGGGGGAATCTACAATGAGCAGTTCTTC. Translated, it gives CSPLAGGIYNEQFF.